Below are 16 T cell receptor beta chains sequenced from a single sample in a study of blood T cell repertoires in COVID-19 (dated by TCRdb to the early 2020s). The library was produced with the immunoSEQ multiplex PCR assay. The table comes from immuneACCESS by way of TCRdb, which keeps in-frame sequences with V and J called. Part of the clones is missing from these tables; in studies checked, under half for an unresolved V gene and the rest for unknown reasons. The sample contains around 450,000 clones, around 87% of them found a single time. The top ten clonotypes cover 0.7% of the sample. What was sequenced was PBMCs or T cells enriched from blood (not recorded which). These receptors originate from a young woman who had recovered from COVID-19.

This chain connects TRBV4-1 to TRBJ2-7; TRBD1 might be the D (5 bases). The CDR3 spans 14 residues. The V end was cut by 4 bases, the J end by 5 bases, with 15 bases between. CDR1 is MGHRA, CDR2 YSYEKL, per germline. The CDR3 DNA sequence: TGCGCCAGCAGCCCCCGTGAAGGGGCTGACGAGCAGTACTTC. Its translation: CASSPREGADEQYF.

The gene calls are TRBV28 and TRBJ1-5; D may be TRBD1 (6 bases). Trimming took 4 bases from V and 4 from J, leaving 8 bases between them. There are 13 residues in the CDR3. The germline V gene encodes CDR1 MDHEN and CDR2 SYDVKM. CDR3 DNA sequence: TGTGCCAGCAGTTACAGGGCTAATCAGCCCCAGCATTTT. It translates to CASSYRANQPQHF. Variable domain in full (rest from reference TRBV28 and TRBJ1-5): DVKVTQSSRYLVKRTGEKVFLECVQDMDHENMFWYRQDPGLGLRLIYFSYDVKMKEKGDIPEGYSVSREKKERFSLILESASTNQTSMYLCASSYRANQPQHFGDGTRLSIL.

The V call is TRBV5-1, the J call TRBJ1-2; 7 nucleotides align to TRBD1. The CDR3 loop spans 16 amino acids. With V trimmed by 0 bases and J by 7 bases, 12 bases remained unmatched. The germline V gene has CDR1 SGHRS and CDR2 YFSETQ. CDR3 residues: CASSLANFKGAGGYTF. The CDR3 DNA reads as TGCGCCAGCAGCTTGGCCAATTTCAAGGGGGCGGGTGGCTACACCTTC. Looking up the rest from reference TRBV5-1 and TRBJ1-2 gives the full variable domain: KAGVTQTPRYLIKTRGQQVTLSCSPISGHRSVSWYQQTPGQGLQFLFEYFSETQRNKGNFPGRFSGRQFSNSRSEMNVSTLELGDSALYLCASSLANFKGAGGYTFGSGTRLTVV.

Worth noting for this clone: The same CDR3 is also encoded by other DNA sequences in this sample. V gene TRBV5-1 combines with J gene TRBJ2-7; possible D gene TRBD2, 6 bases. With 1 base removed from V and 3 bases from J, the gap between germline ends came to 11 bases. CDR3 length equals 14 residues. Germline CDR1 reads SGHRS; CDR2 reads YFSETQ. CDR3 sequence reads: CASSLFAGNYEQYF. In DNA, the CDR3 is TGCGCCAGCAGCTTGTTTGCGGGGAACTACGAGCAGTACTTC.

The rearrangement uses TRBV11-2 and TRBJ1-2; 7 nucleotides align to TRBD1. CDR3 length: 16 residues. CDR1 and CDR2 (germline): SGHAT, FQNNGV. V lost 6 bases and J lost 4; bases outside the gene matches: 14. Here the CDR3 reads CASSPRTGPAPYGYTF. DNA for the CDR3: TGTGCCAGCAGTCCCAGGACAGGCCCCGCACCCTATGGCTACACCTTC.

The chain uses TRBV28 and TRBJ2-7, with D maybe TRBD1 (6 bases). This CDR3 has 19 residues. Germline V lookup: CDR1 MDHEN, CDR2 SYDVKM. The V gene lost 6 bases and the J gene lost 1 base, with 28 bases spanning the gap. The CDR3 is CASSGTQGNSHTFSYEQYF. The CDR3 DNA follows: TGTGCCAGCAGCGGTACGCAGGGGAACTCACACACCTTTTCCTACGAGCAGTACTTC.

This chain joins TRBV2 and TRBJ2-7, with TRBD2 matching 11 bases. CDR3 length: 14 residues. Germline V lookup: CDR1 SNHLY, CDR2 FYNNEI. V lost 5 bases to trimming and J lost 4 bases; unmatched junction nucleotides: 4. The CDR3 loop is CASSLAGGPYEQYF. CDR3 sequence (DNA): TGTGCCAGCAGTTTAGCGGGGGGGCCTTACGAGCAGTACTTC.

The V gene is TRBV2, the J gene TRBJ1-5, with 9 nucleotides matching TRBD1. In germline, CDR1 is SNHLY, CDR2 FYNNEI. Losses at the gene ends were 6 bases for V and 5 bases for J; bases not matched to a gene: 8. CDR3 length equals 15 residues. The CDR3 sequence: CASSGTGGIDQPQHF. CDR3 DNA: TGTGCCAGCAGCGGTACAGGGGGCATCGATCAGCCCCAGCATTTT.

The V call is TRBV19, the J call TRBJ1-1; D unclear. The V gene's germline CDR1 is LNHDA and CDR2 SQIVND (reference sequence). The CDR3 has 14 residues. Deletions cut 0 bases from V and 1 base from J, with 6 bases between. DNA for the CDR3: TGTGCCAGTAGTATAGATCCCAGGAACACTGAAGCTTTCTTT. It is translated as CASSIDPRNTEAFF.

The rearrangement joins TRBV5-4 to TRBJ2-7, with 7 bases identical to TRBD1. The trim removed 0 bases at V and 3 bases at J, leaving 9 bases unmatched. Germline values: CDR1 SGHNT, CDR2 YYREEE (reference sequence). This CDR3 is built from 16 residues. CDR3 coding DNA: TGTGCCAGCAGCTTGGGGGGCCGGGGACAGTACTACGAGCAGTACTTC. Its translation: CASSLGGRGQYYEQYF.

The genes are TRBV5-1 and TRBJ1-4; 7 bases match TRBD1. J lost 7 bases, V lost 0 bases, and 6 bases had no gene match. Germline loops: CDR1 SGHRS, CDR2 YFSETQ. The CDR3 totals 15 residues. The CDR3 nucleotides read TGCGCCAGCAGCTTGGGGCCCCAGGGGGGTGAAAAACTGTTTTTT. It specifies CASSLGPQGGEKLFF.

The chain carries TRBV18 and TRBJ1-3, with D perhaps TRBD1 (6 bases). This CDR3 region has 17 residues. V lost 3 bases to trimming and J lost 4 bases, with 19 bases between them. The V gene's germline CDR1 is KGHSH and CDR2 LQKENI. CDR3 in amino acids: CASSPHLIGTTGNTIYF. The CDR3 nucleotides read TGTGCCAGCTCACCCCACTTAATAGGGACAACCGGAAACACCATATATTTT.

The chain uses TRBV4-1 and TRBJ2-7, with 10 positions matching TRBD1. CDR1 is MGHRA and CDR2 is YSYEKL in the germline V gene. The ends lost 7 bases at V and 6 bases at J; junction bases unmatched: 9. This CDR3 is built from 14 residues. The CDR3 spells CASNRGQGGSEQYF. The DNA for the CDR3 is TGCGCCAGCAACCGAGGACAGGGGGGGAGCGAGCAGTACTTC.

This clone was detected only a few times. The chain uses TRBV11-2 and TRBJ2-3; the match to TRBD2 covers 7 bases. V trimming: 5 bases; J trimming: 6 bases; junction bases outside the gene matches: 11. CDR3 length equals 15 residues. Germline lookup yields CDR1 SGHAT and CDR2 FQNNGV. The CDR3 protein is CASSGTTEGTDTQYF. CDR3 sequence (DNA): TGTGCCAGCAGCGGGACTACCGAGGGTACGGATACGCAGTATTTT.

The rearrangement uses TRBV5-4 and TRBJ2-3; TRBD2 is a possible D gene (5 bases). Germline lookup yields CDR1 SGHNT and CDR2 YYREEE (reference sequence). V shed 0 bases and J shed 1 base, with 6 bases lying between them. The CDR3 consists of 14 residues. CDR3: CASSLGSGTDTQYF. CDR3 nucleotides: TGTGCCAGCAGCTTGGGTAGCGGCACAGATACGCAGTATTTT. Using reference TRBV5-4 and TRBJ2-3 for the parts outside the CDR3, the full variable domain is ETGVTQSPTHLIKTRGQQVTLRCSSQSGHNTVSWYQQALGQGPQFIFQYYREEENGRGNFPPRFSGLQFPNYSSELNVNALELDDSALYLCASSLGSGTDTQYFGPGTRLTVL.

The chain has TRBV28 and TRBJ1-1; D unclear. The CDR3 length is 16 residues. Trimming removed 10 bases at V and 0 bases at J, with 21 bases between. Germline CDR1 reads MDHEN; CDR2 reads SYDVKM. The CDR3 loop is CATRLTGTLMNTEAFF. The CDR3 coding sequence is TGTGCCACCCGTCTTACGGGTACCCTAATGAACACTGAAGCTTTCTTT.